Included here is one T cell receptor beta chain sequence, with context. Original data processing: Using reference gene primer amplification, nucleated cell counts were estimated. TCRdb keeps only in-frame clones here, not all; method: immunoSEQ multiplex PCR. V, J and clone size were drawn from that table, and D and trimming were deduced from the DNA. The sample has about 88,000 clones, more than 75% seen once. The data originate from a study of blood T cell repertoires in COVID-19. About the research overall: Italy, Spain and the United States were the sources of the convalescent and acute COVID-19 samples. The cDNA or gDNA used as material had been derived from T cells, B-cell-depleted T cells, or PBMCs.

This CDR3 has 14 amino acids. Germline CDR1 reads MNHNS; CDR2 reads SASEGT. After removal of 2 bases from V and 5 bases from J, the junction contained 4 bases not matched to a gene. Source material: peripheral blood. This TCR was sampled from a woman between 70 and 85 years old with acute or convalescent COVID-19. The chain carries TRBV6-1 and TRBJ1-1, with 8 bases matching TRBD1. The CDR3 nucleotides are TGTGCCAGCAGTGAAACAGGGGGGCGAACTGAAGCTTTCTTT. It specifies CASSETGGRTEAFF.